Presented here are 3 T cell receptor beta chains from one specimen sequenced in a study of OX40 agonist ivuxolimab in advanced cancers. Measured with immunoSEQ multiplex PCR; TCRdb has only the in-frame clones, and not every one. The sample consists of thousands of clones, approximately 70% of them appearing once. The sample consisted of CD4+ or CD8+ T cells sorted from blood, taken in a trial of the OX40 agonist ivuxolimab. The receptors come from an adult with an advanced solid tumor such as melanoma, head and neck, liver or kidney cancer.

This sequence joins TRBV7-9 and TRBJ2-7; tentatively, D is TRBD2 (5 bases). This CDR3 is 14 amino acids long. V shed 0 bases and J shed 3 bases, with 9 bases lying between them. From germline, CDR1 is SEHNR and CDR2 FQNEAQ (reference sequence). The CDR3 sequence: CASSLAIEGYEQYF. The CDR3 bases are TGTGCCAGCAGCTTAGCGATTGAGGGCTACGAGCAGTACTTC.

The chain carries TRBV13 and TRBJ2-7; weak D call: TRBD2 (6 bases). Germline V lookup: CDR1 PRHDT, CDR2 FYEKMQ (reference sequence). Trimming shortened V by 5 bases and J by 7 bases, and 12 bases separated the two germline ends. CDR3 size: 12 residues. CDR3 sequence reads: CASSHSSAEQYF. As DNA, the CDR3 is TGTGCCAGCAGCCATTCTAGCGCAGAGCAGTACTTC.

By frequency in the sample, this clone is medium-sized (0.01 to 0.1%). The chain has TRBV5-5 and TRBJ1-1, with a tentative D call TRBD1 (6 bases). V was shortened by 3 bases and J by 5 bases, with 17 bases between the two germline ends. The CDR3 consists of 15 residues. Germline V gene data show CDR1 as SGHKS and CDR2 as YYEKEE (reference sequence). CDR3 DNA: TGTGCCAGCAGCTGGGAGGGGGGCGATGGGACTGAAGCTTTCTTT. It codes for CASSWEGGDGTEAFF. Drawing the rest from reference TRBV5-5 and TRBJ1-1, the complete variable domain is DAGVTQSPTHLIKTRGQQVTLRCSPISGHKSVSWYQQVLGQGPQFIFQYYEKEERGRGNFPDRFSARQFPNYSSELNVNALLLGDSALYLCASSWEGGDGTEAFFGQGTRLTVV.